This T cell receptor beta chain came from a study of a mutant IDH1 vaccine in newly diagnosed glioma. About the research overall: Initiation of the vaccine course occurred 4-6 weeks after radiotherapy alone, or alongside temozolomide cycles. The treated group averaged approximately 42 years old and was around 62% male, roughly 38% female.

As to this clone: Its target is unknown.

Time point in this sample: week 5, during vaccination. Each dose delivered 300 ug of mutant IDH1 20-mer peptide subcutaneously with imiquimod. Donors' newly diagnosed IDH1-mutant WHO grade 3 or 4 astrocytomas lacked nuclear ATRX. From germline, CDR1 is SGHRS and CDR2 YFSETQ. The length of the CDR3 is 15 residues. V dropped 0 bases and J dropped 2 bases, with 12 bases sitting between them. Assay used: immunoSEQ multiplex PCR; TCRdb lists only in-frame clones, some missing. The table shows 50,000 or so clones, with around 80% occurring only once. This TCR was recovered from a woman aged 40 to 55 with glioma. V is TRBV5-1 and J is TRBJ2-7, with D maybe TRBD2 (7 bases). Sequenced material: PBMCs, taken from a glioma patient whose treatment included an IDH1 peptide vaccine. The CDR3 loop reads CASSLAGAGAYEQYF. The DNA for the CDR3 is TGCGCCAGCAGCTTGGCGGGGGCGGGGGCCTACGAGCAGTACTTC. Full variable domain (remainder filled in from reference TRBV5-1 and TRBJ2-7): KAGVTQTPRYLIKTRGQQVTLSCSPISGHRSVSWYQQTPGQGLQFLFEYFSETQRNKGNFPGRFSGRQFSNSRSEMNVSTLELGDSALYLCASSLAGAGAYEQYFGPGTRLTVT.